Listed below are T cell receptor beta chains from one sample, sequenced in a study of T cells after yellow fever vaccination. TCRdb reprocessed the 5' RACE reads via MiXCR and lists one record per CDR3 protein. This sample has 620,000 or so distinct CDR3 sequences, with 10% to 15% found just once. This specimen was PBMCs, taken on the day of the yellow fever booster vaccination. These receptors all stem from a man aged 25 to 40 who received the YFV17D yellow fever vaccine. Both conserved end residues are part of each CDR3. The order of the fields is clone size, D gene, J gene, V gene, CDR3 length, CDR3 DNA, CDR3 protein. A D gene is named only where the DNA matches it firmly. Clone size appears in some rows only: once, few, many, or a class for an expanded clone.

NA | NA | TRBJ1-2 | TRBV7-2 | 13 | TGTGCCAGCAGCTTAATGGGGAACTATGGCTACACCTTC | CASSLMGNYGYTF
many | NA | TRBJ2-2 | TRBV5-1 | 16 | TGCGCCAGCACCACACAGGCGTCCTCTAACACCGGGGAGCTGTTTTTT | CASTTQASSNTGELFF
NA | TRBD2 | TRBJ2-5 | TRBV11-2 | 16 | TGTGCCAGCAGCTTAGGGGCTAGCGGGGGACAAGAGACCCAGTACTTC | CASSLGASGGQETQYF
NA | NA | TRBJ1-2 | TRBV27 | 14 | TGTGCCAGCAATAAAAGGGGGGGTATCGGTGGCTACACCTTC | CASNKRGGIGGYTF
NA | TRBD2 | TRBJ2-3 | TRBV5-1 | 16 | TGCGCCAGCAGCTCGAGTTTAGCGGGAGTCGGGGATACGCAGTATTTT | CASSSSLAGVGDTQYF
few | NA | TRBJ1-4 | TRBV12-5 | 19 | TGTGCTAGTGGTCACACATGGAAACCCGACAGCCTGGGAAATGAAAAACTGTTTTTT | CASGHTWKPDSLGNEKLFF
NA | TRBD1 | TRBJ2-1 | TRBV29-1 | 16 | TGCAGCGTTGCGGGTTCAGGGGACAGGCCCTACAATGAGCAGTTCTTC | CSVAGSGDRPYNEQFF
many | NA | TRBJ2-1 | TRBV10-3 | 15 | TGTGCCATCAGCGATCCGGGAGCCAGGGCCGATGAGCAGTTCTTC | CAISDPGARADEQFF
NA | NA | TRBJ2-1 | TRBV2 | 12 | TGTGCCAGCAGCTACCAGCGGTATGAGCAGTTCTTC | CASSYQRYEQFF
NA | TRBD2 | TRBJ2-2 | TRBV3-1 | 15 | TGTGCCAGCAGCAGTAGCGGGAGTGGCACCGGGGAGCTGTTTTTT | CASSSSGSGTGELFF
NA | NA | TRBJ1-1 | TRBV19 | 14 | TGTGCCAGTAGTCGGCCAGGAGGTCGCACTGAAGCTTTCTTT | CASSRPGGRTEAFF